A selection of T cell receptor beta chains follows, all from one sample in a study of blood T cell repertoires in COVID-19. Profiled with immunoSEQ multiplex PCR; TCRdb holds only in-frame clones, not every one. The sample lists a few hundred thousand clones, roughly nine tenths occurring once. Material: peripheral blood. The receptors originated from a woman between 50 and 59 years old with acute or convalescent COVID-19. CDR3s include the opening cysteine and the closing phenylalanine or tryptophan. Fields, in order: V gene, clone size, J gene, D gene, CDR3 protein, CDR3 DNA. A D gene is named only where the DNA matches it firmly. Part of the rows lack a size; the others show once, few, many or a class for expanded clones.

V: TRBV6-6
size: .
J: TRBJ1-6
D: .
CDR3: CASSYSGRVGLSPLHF
DNA: TGTGCCAGCAGTTACTCGGGCAGGGTGGGGCTTTCACCCCTCCACTTT

V: TRBV7-8
size: .
J: TRBJ2-2
D: .
CDR3: CASSLVFGELFF
DNA: TGTGCCAGCAGCTTAGTCTTCGGGGAGCTGTTTTTT

V: TRBV3-1/TRBV3-2
size: .
J: TRBJ1-3
D: .
CDR3: CASGTLGKGNTIYF
DNA: TGTGCCAGCGGAACACTGGGCAAAGGAAACACCATATATTTT

V: TRBV5-3
size: .
J: TRBJ2-4
D: .
CDR3: CARSLAKWWENIQYF
DNA: TGTGCCAGAAGCTTGGCCAAGTGGTGGGAGAACATTCAGTACTTC

V: TRBV5-6
size: .
J: TRBJ1-2
D: .
CDR3: CASSHGQSYGYTF
DNA: TGTGCCAGCAGTCATGGACAGTCCTATGGCTACACCTTC

V: TRBV6-1
size: .
J: TRBJ2-7
D: TRBD2
CDR3: CASSGYLGLAGTEQYF
DNA: TGTGCCAGCAGTGGCTATTTGGGACTAGCGGGGACCGAGCAGTACTTC

V: TRBV5-1
size: .
J: TRBJ2-7
D: TRBD2
CDR3: CASSSVAGTEYEQYF
DNA: TGCGCCAGCAGCTCGGTAGCGGGGACCGAATACGAGCAGTACTTC

V: TRBV12-3/TRBV12-4
size: .
J: TRBJ2-1
D: .
CDR3: CASSLGRLNEQFF
DNA: TGTGCCAGCAGTTTAGGGAGGTTGAATGAGCAGTTCTTC

V: TRBV29-1
size: .
J: TRBJ2-7
D: .
CDR3: CSVEEASYEQYF
DNA: TGCAGCGTTGAAGAGGCTTCCTACGAGCAGTACTTC

V: TRBV5-5
size: .
J: TRBJ1-5
D: .
CDR3: CASSDRGINQPQHF
DNA: TGTGCCAGCAGCGACCGGGGAATCAATCAGCCCCAGCATTTT

V: TRBV30
size: .
J: TRBJ1-1
D: TRBD1
CDR3: CAWGGQDAAEAFF
DNA: TGTGCCTGGGGTGGACAGGATGCTGCTGAAGCTTTCTTT

V: TRBV3-1/TRBV3-2
size: few
J: TRBJ1-5
D: .
CDR3: CASSQDVPTRGDQPQHF
DNA: TGTGCCAGCAGCCAAGATGTTCCTACCCGGGGGGATCAGCCCCAGCATTTT

V: TRBV3-1/TRBV3-2
size: few
J: TRBJ2-7
D: TRBD2
CDR3: CASSRTSGRREQYF
DNA: TGTGCCAGCAGCCGGACTAGCGGGCGGAGGGAGCAGTACTTC

V: TRBV7-9
size: .
J: TRBJ1-2
D: .
CDR3: CASSLGGRISYGYTF
DNA: TGTGCCAGCAGCTTAGGGGGCAGGATCTCCTATGGCTACACCTTC

V: TRBV3-1/TRBV3-2
size: few
J: TRBJ2-1
D: .
CDR3: CASSQVSGVYNEQFF
DNA: TGTGCCAGCAGCCAGGTTAGCGGAGTCTACAATGAGCAGTTCTTC

V: TRBV7-9
size: .
J: TRBJ2-1
D: .
CDR3: CASSQIAGKGIDEQFF
DNA: TGTGCCAGCAGCCAAATAGCAGGGAAGGGGATCGATGAGCAGTTCTTC

V: TRBV6-2/TRBV6-3
size: .
J: TRBJ2-1
D: .
CDR3: CASSFPYSYNEQFF
DNA: TGTGCCAGCAGTTTCCCGTACTCCTACAATGAGCAGTTCTTC

V: TRBV6-2/TRBV6-3
size: once
J: TRBJ2-7
D: TRBD1
CDR3: CASSYDRTGSDEQYF
DNA: TGTGCCAGCAGTTACGACCGGACAGGGTCCGACGAGCAGTACTTC

V: TRBV11-3
size: .
J: TRBJ2-5
D: TRBD1
CDR3: CASSSGTGGAETQYF
DNA: TGTGCCAGCAGCTCCGGGACAGGGGGCGCAGAGACCCAGTACTTC

V: TRBV10-3
size: .
J: TRBJ2-1
D: TRBD2
CDR3: CAIRVAGGPVSYNEQFF
DNA: TGTGCCATCAGGGTAGCGGGAGGGCCCGTTTCCTACAATGAGCAGTTCTTC

V: TRBV27
size: .
J: TRBJ2-1
D: TRBD1
CDR3: CASSSFETEGQETVSYNEQFF
DNA: TGTGCCAGCAGTAGTTTCGAGACTGAGGGACAGGAGACCGTATCCTACAATGAGCAGTTCTTC

V: TRBV14
size: .
J: TRBJ2-1
D: .
CDR3: CASSPQAGPHEQFF
DNA: TGTGCCAGCAGCCCCCAGGCGGGGCCCCATGAGCAGTTCTTC

V: TRBV30
size: .
J: TRBJ1-6
D: TRBD1
CDR3: CAWGQGRISPLHF
DNA: TGTGCCTGGGGACAGGGAAGGATTTCACCCCTCCACTTT

V: TRBV5-1
size: .
J: TRBJ1-1
D: TRBD1
CDR3: CASSHGQGGWHTEAFF
DNA: TGCGCCAGCAGCCACGGACAGGGGGGCTGGCACACTGAAGCTTTCTTT

V: TRBV7-6
size: .
J: TRBJ2-3
D: TRBD1
CDR3: CASSPWDRGGDTQYF
DNA: TGTGCCAGCAGCCCGTGGGACAGGGGGGGAGATACGCAGTATTTT

V: TRBV4-3
size: .
J: TRBJ2-1
D: TRBD1
CDR3: CASSQAQGAGEQFF
DNA: TGCGCCAGCAGCCAAGCACAGGGGGCCGGTGAGCAGTTCTTC

V: TRBV20-1
size: .
J: TRBJ2-7
D: TRBD2
CDR3: CSARGTSVHEQYF
DNA: TGCAGTGCTCGTGGGACTAGCGTCCACGAGCAGTACTTC

V: TRBV2
size: .
J: TRBJ2-3
D: TRBD2
CDR3: CASSRGADTQYF
DNA: TGTGCCAGCAGTCGGGGGGCAGATACGCAGTATTTT

V: TRBV12-3/TRBV12-4
size: .
J: TRBJ2-3
D: .
CDR3: CASSWRGPDTQYF
DNA: TGTGCCAGCAGTTGGCGGGGGCCCGATACGCAGTATTTT

V: TRBV5-8
size: .
J: TRBJ2-7
D: TRBD1
CDR3: CASSPQRQGAYEQYF
DNA: TGTGCCAGCAGCCCCCAACGACAGGGGGCTTACGAGCAGTACTTC

V: TRBV25-1
size: few
J: TRBJ2-5
D: TRBD1
CDR3: CASSQTGGTETQYF
DNA: TGTGCCAGCAGCCAAACAGGGGGCACTGAGACCCAGTACTTC

V: TRBV5-1
size: .
J: TRBJ2-7
D: TRBD1
CDR3: CASSFTGAPVGEQYF
DNA: TGCGCCAGCAGCTTTACAGGGGCCCCTGTTGGGGAGCAGTACTTC

V: TRBV19
size: .
J: TRBJ1-4
D: TRBD1
CDR3: CASSRGTVLNEKLFF
DNA: TGTGCCAGTAGTCGTGGGACAGTCCTTAATGAAAAACTGTTTTTT

V: TRBV27
size: once
J: TRBJ2-1
D: TRBD2
CDR3: CASSLGLADNEQFF
DNA: TGTGCCAGCAGTTTGGGACTAGCGGACAATGAGCAGTTCTTC

V: TRBV27
size: .
J: TRBJ1-6
D: TRBD1
CDR3: CASRKGQAKGDSPLHF
DNA: TGTGCCAGCAGGAAGGGACAGGCAAAAGGAGATTCACCCCTCCACTTT

V: TRBV7-9
size: .
J: TRBJ1-2
D: .
CDR3: CASSSGYTVYGYTF
DNA: TGTGCCAGCAGCTCCGGTTACACAGTATATGGCTACACCTTC

V: TRBV7-2
size: few
J: TRBJ1-5
D: TRBD1
CDR3: CASSFDRVAYGQPQHF
DNA: TGTGCCAGCAGCTTTGACAGGGTGGCATATGGTCAGCCCCAGCATTTT

V: TRBV19
size: .
J: TRBJ1-2
D: TRBD1
CDR3: CASGTGNGYTF
DNA: TGTGCCAGTGGGACAGGGAATGGCTACACCTTC

V: TRBV7-8
size: .
J: TRBJ2-3
D: TRBD2
CDR3: CASSIIAGGISDTQYF
DNA: TGTGCCAGCAGCATCATAGCGGGAGGCATATCAGATACGCAGTATTTT

V: TRBV5-6
size: .
J: TRBJ1-1
D: .
CDR3: CASSLAGVLNTEAFF
DNA: TGTGCCAGCAGCTTGGCCGGGGTATTGAACACTGAAGCTTTCTTT

V: TRBV15
size: .
J: TRBJ1-2
D: .
CDR3: CATSREQFNYGYTF
DNA: TGTGCCACCAGCAGAGAACAGTTTAACTATGGCTACACCTTC

V: TRBV7-8
size: .
J: TRBJ2-3
D: .
CDR3: CASSFRRAYISDTQYF
DNA: TGTGCCAGCAGCTTTAGGCGGGCCTATATTTCAGATACGCAGTATTTT

V: TRBV30
size: .
J: TRBJ1-2
D: TRBD1
CDR3: CAWSWDRGDYGYTF
DNA: TGTGCCTGGAGTTGGGACAGGGGGGACTATGGCTACACCTTC

V: TRBV12-3/TRBV12-4
size: .
J: TRBJ2-3
D: .
CDR3: CASKTTGTDTQYF
DNA: TGTGCCAGCAAAACAACAGGGACGGATACGCAGTATTTT

V: TRBV5-6
size: .
J: TRBJ2-1
D: .
CDR3: CASSPARTLRGNEQFF
DNA: TGTGCCAGCAGCCCGGCCAGGACCCTTCGAGGGAATGAGCAGTTCTTC

V: TRBV18
size: few
J: TRBJ2-1
D: TRBD2
CDR3: CASSGTRTNEQFF
DNA: TGTGCCAGTTCAGGGACTAGGACCAATGAGCAGTTCTTC

V: TRBV30
size: .
J: TRBJ1-1
D: TRBD1
CDR3: CASINRDRNTEAFF
DNA: TGTGCCTCGATTAACCGGGACAGAAACACTGAAGCTTTCTTT

V: TRBV30
size: once
J: TRBJ2-1
D: .
CDR3: CAWSVVREQFF
DNA: TGTGCCTGGAGTGTTGTGAGGGAGCAGTTCTTC

V: TRBV27
size: .
J: TRBJ1-3
D: .
CDR3: CASSLSGGDFSGNTIYF
DNA: TGTGCCAGCAGTTTATCGGGGGGGGATTTCTCTGGAAACACCATATATTTT

V: TRBV9
size: once
J: TRBJ1-2
D: .
CDR3: CASSVGRGYGYTF
DNA: TGTGCCAGCAGCGTAGGTAGAGGCTATGGCTACACCTTC

V: TRBV3-1/TRBV3-2
size: .
J: TRBJ2-1
D: TRBD2
CDR3: CASTLGGTNEQFF
DNA: TGTGCCAGCACCTTGGGAGGGACCAATGAGCAGTTCTTC

V: TRBV7-8
size: .
J: TRBJ2-4
D: .
CDR3: CASSAGASNIQYF
DNA: TGTGCCAGCAGCGCAGGGGCAAGTAACATTCAGTACTTC

V: TRBV5-4
size: .
J: TRBJ2-4
D: .
CDR3: CASSPPDGGNIQYF
DNA: TGTGCCAGCAGCCCTCCGGATGGCGGAAACATTCAGTACTTC

V: TRBV6-5
size: .
J: TRBJ1-1
D: .
CDR3: CASSLNMNTEAFF
DNA: TGTGCCAGCAGCCTCAACATGAACACTGAAGCTTTCTTT

V: TRBV7-2
size: .
J: TRBJ2-1
D: .
CDR3: CASSSTASYNEQFF
DNA: TGTGCCAGCAGTTCGACAGCCTCCTACAATGAGCAGTTCTTC